These T cell receptor beta chains were read from a single sample in a study of cytomegalovirus exposure and HLA in healthy donors. Some clones are missing from TCRdb's copy, which holds only in-frame ones; the method was immunoSEQ multiplex PCR. Among 200,000 to 250,000 clones listed, over 70% were seen once. The sequencing sample was made of PBMCs. These receptors were obtained from a woman in her 30s in good health and CMV-seropositive. Each CDR3 is given with its conserved first and last residue. Fields, in order: J gene, D gene, V gene, clone size, CDR3 DNA, CDR3 protein. D genes are given only for firm matches. Rows may omit the clone size; those that give it use once, few, many or a size class.

j_gene: TRBJ1-4; d_gene: TRBD1; v_gene: TRBV30; abundance: -; CDR3nt: TGTGCCTGGAGTCCTGACAGGGGAGAAAAACTGTTTTTT; CDR3aa: CAWSPDRGEKLFF
j_gene: TRBJ2-7; d_gene: TRBD2; v_gene: TRBV27; abundance: -; CDR3nt: TGTGCCAGCAGTTTGACTAGCGGCTACGAGCAGTACTTC; CDR3aa: CASSLTSGYEQYF
j_gene: TRBJ2-1; d_gene: TRBD2; v_gene: TRBV6-5; abundance: -; CDR3nt: TGTGCCAGCAAGGGACTAGCGGGCTACAATGAGCAGTTCTTC; CDR3aa: CASKGLAGYNEQFF
j_gene: TRBJ1-1; d_gene: -; v_gene: TRBV20-1; abundance: -; CDR3nt: TGCACCGACAGGAACACTGAAGCTTTCTTT; CDR3aa: CTDRNTEAFF
j_gene: TRBJ2-7; d_gene: TRBD1; v_gene: TRBV4-1; abundance: -; CDR3nt: TGCGCCAGCAGCCAAGTTGCCCCAGGGGGTCACTACGAGCAGTACTTC; CDR3aa: CASSQVAPGGHYEQYF
j_gene: TRBJ1-5; d_gene: -; v_gene: TRBV6-1; abundance: -; CDR3nt: TGTGCCAGCAGAGAGGGCAGCTTCAATCAGCCCCAGCATTTT; CDR3aa: CASREGSFNQPQHF
j_gene: TRBJ1-5; d_gene: -; v_gene: TRBV28; abundance: -; CDR3nt: TGTGCCAGCAGTCCCCCCCAGTACAGGTCTGGCAATCAGCCCCAGCATTTT; CDR3aa: CASSPPQYRSGNQPQHF
j_gene: TRBJ2-5; d_gene: TRBD2; v_gene: TRBV5-1; abundance: -; CDR3nt: TGCGCCAGCAGCCCCGGGACTAGCGGGAGGGAGACCCAGTACTTC; CDR3aa: CASSPGTSGRETQYF
j_gene: TRBJ1-4; d_gene: -; v_gene: TRBV5-8; abundance: -; CDR3nt: TGTGCCAGCAGCTTGGCGGGCTGGGTAAATGAAAAACTGTTTTTT; CDR3aa: CASSLAGWVNEKLFF
j_gene: TRBJ1-5; d_gene: -; v_gene: TRBV6-5; abundance: -; CDR3nt: TGTGCCAGCAGTCCCCTGGGAGGGGCCAATCAGCCCCAGCATTTT; CDR3aa: CASSPLGGANQPQHF
j_gene: TRBJ1-2; d_gene: -; v_gene: TRBV14; abundance: -; CDR3nt: TGTGCCAGCAGCCAAGAGGGGGCCCGCTATGGCTACACCTTC; CDR3aa: CASSQEGARYGYTF
j_gene: TRBJ1-2; d_gene: -; v_gene: TRBV27; abundance: -; CDR3nt: TGTGCCAGCAGAACCGGGACTGACTATGGCTACACCTTC; CDR3aa: CASRTGTDYGYTF
j_gene: TRBJ2-3; d_gene: -; v_gene: TRBV25-1; abundance: -; CDR3nt: TGTGCCAGCAGCTTTGTGGGCACAGATACGCAGTATTTT; CDR3aa: CASSFVGTDTQYF
j_gene: TRBJ1-1; d_gene: -; v_gene: TRBV29-1; abundance: -; CDR3nt: TGCAGCGTAGGTCCGGGGGGGCAGGCTGAAGCTTTCTTT; CDR3aa: CSVGPGGQAEAFF
j_gene: TRBJ2-5; d_gene: -; v_gene: TRBV30; abundance: few; CDR3nt: TGTGCCTGGGAGGTAAAGGGCCAAGAGACCCAGTACTTC; CDR3aa: CAWEVKGQETQYF
j_gene: TRBJ1-1; d_gene: -; v_gene: TRBV13; abundance: -; CDR3nt: TGTGCCAGCACCCCCGACCTGAACACTGAAGCTTTCTTT; CDR3aa: CASTPDLNTEAFF
j_gene: TRBJ1-1; d_gene: TRBD1; v_gene: TRBV27; abundance: -; CDR3nt: TGTGCCAGCAGTTTTGGGCGACAGGGGGATGAAGCTTTCTTT; CDR3aa: CASSFGRQGDEAFF
j_gene: TRBJ2-3; d_gene: -; v_gene: TRBV6-5; abundance: few; CDR3nt: TGTGCCAGCACCAATACCGATACGCAGTATTTT; CDR3aa: CASTNTDTQYF
j_gene: TRBJ1-2; d_gene: -; v_gene: TRBV7-2; abundance: -; CDR3nt: TGTGCCAGCAGCTTAGGGGCAGGGGACGGCTACACCTTC; CDR3aa: CASSLGAGDGYTF
j_gene: TRBJ1-5; d_gene: -; v_gene: TRBV2; abundance: few; CDR3nt: TGTGCCAGCAGTTGGACCCTTAATCAGCCCCAGCATTTT; CDR3aa: CASSWTLNQPQHF
j_gene: TRBJ1-1; d_gene: -; v_gene: TRBV5-1; abundance: -; CDR3nt: TGCGCCAGCAGCTTCATGGGTGGGAACACTGAAGCTTTCTTT; CDR3aa: CASSFMGGNTEAFF
j_gene: TRBJ2-1; d_gene: -; v_gene: TRBV19; abundance: -; CDR3nt: TGTGCCAGTAGTATAGATTATGTAGCCGCGGCGGGATCGAACAATGAGCAGTTCTTC; CDR3aa: CASSIDYVAAAGSNNEQFF
j_gene: TRBJ2-1; d_gene: TRBD1; v_gene: TRBV5-4; abundance: -; CDR3nt: TGTGCCAGCAGCTTGGTAGGCAGGGGGTGGAATGAGCAGTTCTTC; CDR3aa: CASSLVGRGWNEQFF
j_gene: TRBJ2-1; d_gene: TRBD2; v_gene: TRBV27; abundance: -; CDR3nt: TGTGCCAGCAGCACCGGACTAGCGGGAACCCTTGAGCAGTTCTTC; CDR3aa: CASSTGLAGTLEQFF
j_gene: TRBJ1-4; d_gene: -; v_gene: TRBV27; abundance: -; CDR3nt: TGTGCCAGCAGCGGACTGAACGAAAAACTGTTTTTT; CDR3aa: CASSGLNEKLFF
j_gene: TRBJ1-2; d_gene: -; v_gene: TRBV2; abundance: -; CDR3nt: TGTGCGGGTTCAAGAGGGGGTAACTATGGCTACACCTTC; CDR3aa: CAGSRGGNYGYTF
j_gene: TRBJ1-1; d_gene: -; v_gene: TRBV11-3; abundance: once; CDR3nt: TGTGCCAGCAGACTGTACCTTAACACTGAAGCTTTCTTT; CDR3aa: CASRLYLNTEAFF
j_gene: TRBJ1-1; d_gene: -; v_gene: TRBV6-5; abundance: -; CDR3nt: TGTGCCAGCAGTTTTAGGGGGGGTGGTACGAGAGAAGCTTTCTTT; CDR3aa: CASSFRGGGTREAFF
j_gene: TRBJ2-7; d_gene: TRBD2; v_gene: TRBV27; abundance: -; CDR3nt: TGTGCCAGCAGTTCCCGGACTAGCGGCTCCTACGAGCAGTACTTC; CDR3aa: CASSSRTSGSYEQYF
j_gene: TRBJ1-2; d_gene: TRBD1; v_gene: TRBV7-6; abundance: -; CDR3nt: TGTGCCAGCAGCGCTACCGGGACAGGGGTTGGCTACACCTTC; CDR3aa: CASSATGTGVGYTF
j_gene: TRBJ2-7; d_gene: -; v_gene: TRBV4-1; abundance: once; CDR3nt: TGCGCCAGCAGCTCGCAAACGGGCTACGAGCAGTACTTC; CDR3aa: CASSSQTGYEQYF
j_gene: TRBJ2-3; d_gene: TRBD2; v_gene: TRBV9; abundance: many; CDR3nt: TGTGCCAGCAGCGTAGTAGATAGCGGGGGCACAGATACGCAGTATTTT; CDR3aa: CASSVVDSGGTDTQYF
j_gene: TRBJ2-3; d_gene: -; v_gene: TRBV28; abundance: -; CDR3nt: TGTGCCAGCAGTGCGGCTAGCGAGACAGATACGCAGTATTTT; CDR3aa: CASSAASETDTQYF
j_gene: TRBJ1-5; d_gene: -; v_gene: TRBV28; abundance: -; CDR3nt: TGTGCCAGCAGTTTATGGGAAGGGGGTAATCAGCCCCAGCATTTT; CDR3aa: CASSLWEGGNQPQHF
j_gene: TRBJ2-2; d_gene: TRBD2; v_gene: TRBV9; abundance: once; CDR3nt: TGTGCCAGCAGCTCCCTGAGCGGGAGTGGGACCGGGGAGCTGTTTTTT; CDR3aa: CASSSLSGSGTGELFF
j_gene: TRBJ1-2; d_gene: -; v_gene: TRBV5-1; abundance: -; CDR3nt: TGCGCCAGCAGCGCCAGGGACAACCGCGAGGGCTACACCTTC; CDR3aa: CASSARDNREGYTF
j_gene: TRBJ1-2; d_gene: -; v_gene: TRBV7-9; abundance: -; CDR3nt: TGTGCCAGCAGCTTATCTTCTTTGGGGGGCGACTATGGCTACACCTTC; CDR3aa: CASSLSSLGGDYGYTF
j_gene: TRBJ2-5; d_gene: TRBD2; v_gene: TRBV27; abundance: -; CDR3nt: TGTGCCAGCAGTTTACGACTAGCGGGAGTGGAGACCCAGTACTTC; CDR3aa: CASSLRLAGVETQYF
j_gene: TRBJ2-2; d_gene: TRBD2; v_gene: TRBV29-1; abundance: -; CDR3nt: TGCAGCGTTGAAACTGGCGGGAGGGCCGGGGAGCTGTTTTTT; CDR3aa: CSVETGGRAGELFF
j_gene: TRBJ1-1; d_gene: -; v_gene: TRBV2; abundance: -; CDR3nt: TGTGCCAGTAACTTGGCCGGTGTCTTGAACACTGAAGCTTTCTTT; CDR3aa: CASNLAGVLNTEAFF
j_gene: TRBJ1-2; d_gene: -; v_gene: TRBV30; abundance: once; CDR3nt: TGTGCCTGGAGACCGGGGCGAGACTATGGCTACACCTTC; CDR3aa: CAWRPGRDYGYTF
j_gene: TRBJ1-1; d_gene: TRBD1; v_gene: TRBV6-5; abundance: few; CDR3nt: TGTGCCAGCAGCCTTCTAGGACAGGGGGCGTGGGCTTTCTTT; CDR3aa: CASSLLGQGAWAFF
j_gene: TRBJ1-1; d_gene: -; v_gene: TRBV28; abundance: once; CDR3nt: TGTGCCAGCAGTTTAGACATGAACACTGAAGCTTTCTTT; CDR3aa: CASSLDMNTEAFF
j_gene: TRBJ1-5; d_gene: -; v_gene: TRBV28; abundance: -; CDR3nt: TGTGCCAGCACCCTCGACAGGTTTGGTCAGCCCCAGCATTTT; CDR3aa: CASTLDRFGQPQHF
j_gene: TRBJ2-7; d_gene: -; v_gene: TRBV25-1; abundance: -; CDR3nt: TGTGCCAGCCGCGGGGCCTACGAGCAGTACTTC; CDR3aa: CASRGAYEQYF
j_gene: TRBJ2-3; d_gene: TRBD1; v_gene: TRBV27; abundance: -; CDR3nt: TGTGCCAGCAGTTACGGAGGCAGGGGGACCGCCCTTGATTTT; CDR3aa: CASSYGGRGTALDF
j_gene: TRBJ1-1; d_gene: -; v_gene: TRBV25-1; abundance: -; CDR3nt: TGTGCCAGCAGTGAATTGGGGACGCTGAACACTGAAGCTTTCTTT; CDR3aa: CASSELGTLNTEAFF
j_gene: TRBJ1-2; d_gene: -; v_gene: TRBV27; abundance: -; CDR3nt: TGTGCCAGCAGCCCCTCGTGGAGGGTAGAATATGGCTACACCTTC; CDR3aa: CASSPSWRVEYGYTF